This passage covers 21 T cell receptor beta chains from one sample sequenced in a study of T cells after yellow fever vaccination. TCRdb analysed the 5' RACE reads with MiXCR anew, one entry per CDR3 protein. This repertoire shows about 69,000 distinct CDR3 sequences, 5% to 6.5% found once; its top ten account for 2.2%. This material consisted of CD4+ T cells sorted from PBMCs, taken roughly 14 days after the first yellow fever vaccination. Receptor source: a young man who received the YFV17D yellow fever vaccine.

This clonotype was picked up many times. This rearrangement joins TRBV6-6 to TRBJ2-2; unclear D gene. This CDR3 region has 12 residues. The V end was cut by 5 bases, the J end by 8 bases, with 9 bases between. The germline CDR1 and CDR2 sequences are MNHNY and SVGAGI (reference sequence). CDR3 protein: CASSVNPGELFF. The CDR3 DNA reads TGTGCCAGCAGTGTTAACCCGGGGGAGCTGTTTTTT.

This clonotype was recorded at least ten times. This chain links TRBV18 with TRBJ1-5; the match to TRBD1 covers 11 bases. Trimming at V came to 4 bases and at J to 7 bases, leaving 6 bases not matched to a gene. The CDR3 runs 15 residues. Germline CDR1 and CDR2: KGHSH and LQKENI. CDR3 protein: CASSLDRGHQQPQHF. For the CDR3, the DNA is TGTGCCAGCTCACTGGACAGGGGGCATCAACAGCCCCAGCATTTT.

There are many counts of this clonotype. CDR3 region: CASSLAMVGGQFF. CDR3 nucleotides: TGTGCCAGCAGCTTGGCTATGGTGGGAGGGCAGTTCTTC. The V call is TRBV7-2, the J call TRBJ2-1, with D perhaps TRBD2 (6 bases). Trimming shortened V by 3 bases and J by 12 bases, and 15 bases separated the two germline ends. CDR3 size: 13 residues. Germline-derived CDR1 and CDR2 are SGHTA and FQGNSA.

This clonotype was found many times. The chain employs TRBV6-5 and TRBJ1-2; 8 positions agree with TRBD1. In germline, CDR1 is MNHEY, CDR2 SVGAGI. The CDR3 spans 13 residues. The V segment lost 6 bases and the J segment 6 bases; nucleotides outside the gene matches: 6. The CDR3 loop is CASRFTGGNGYTF. The CDR3 DNA sequence: TGTGCCAGCAGGTTTACAGGGGGAAATGGCTACACCTTC.

Points on this clonotype: A single base separates this from a much larger clone, so it may be a read error. The J gene is TRBJ2-7, the V gene TRBV20-1; the D is unclear. CDR1 and CDR2 (germline): DFQATT, SNEGSKA (reference sequence). The length of the CDR3 is 12 residues. Trimming took off 3 bases at V and 2 bases at J, with 8 bases between the two ends. CDR3 nucleotide sequence: TGCAGTGCTAGCTGGACCACCTACGAGCAGTACGTC. Protein product: CSASWTTYEQYV.

In its sample, this clonotype was seen many times. The gene calls are TRBV3-1 and TRBJ2-3; a weak D match, TRBD2 (5 bases). V was pared by 2 bases and J by 7 bases, with 10 bases between. The CDR3 has 13 residues. In germline, CDR1 is LGHDT, CDR2 YNNKEL (reference sequence). Here the CDR3 DNA reads TGTGCCAGCAGCCAACAAACGGGAAATACGCAGTATTTT. Translation gives CASSQQTGNTQYF.

DNA of the CDR3: TGTGCCACCAGCCGGACGGAAACGAACACCGGGGAGCTGTTTTTT. This encodes CATSRTETNTGELFF. This rearrangement joins TRBV12-3 or TRBV12-4 to TRBJ2-2; D gene unclear. V gave up 10 bases and J gave up 0 bases, with 15 bases separating them. The CDR3 covers 15 residues.

Ten or more counts support this clonotype. The chain uses TRBV12-3 or TRBV12-4 and TRBJ2-7; 7 bases map to TRBD1. Trimming at V came to 5 bases and at J to 7 bases, leaving 8 bases not matched to a gene. The CDR3 runs 13 residues. The CDR3 is CASSEQGWEEQYF. DNA for the CDR3: TGTGCCAGCAGTGAACAGGGGTGGGAAGAGCAGTACTTC.

In its sample, this clonotype was seen many times. This chain links TRBV7-9 with TRBJ2-1; D remains ambiguous. The length of the CDR3 is 15 residues. V was shortened by 3 bases and J by 6 bases, with 15 bases between the two germline ends. Germline lookup yields CDR1 SEHNR and CDR2 FQNEAQ (reference sequence). This CDR3 is CASSFASGLGNEQFF. The CDR3 coding sequence is TGTGCCAGCAGCTTTGCTTCAGGTTTAGGCAATGAGCAGTTCTTC.

This clonotype was picked up many times. The rearrangement links TRBV7-9 to TRBJ2-7, with TRBD2 matching 8 bases. CDR1 is SEHNR and CDR2 is FQNEAQ in the germline V gene (reference sequence). The CDR3 contains 14 residues. The J segment lost 3 bases and the V segment lost 5 bases, leaving 6 bases of the junction unmatched. The CDR3 is CASSSSGAHYEQYF. For the CDR3, the DNA is TGTGCCAGCAGCAGTAGCGGGGCCCACTACGAGCAGTACTTC.

This clonotype was observed at least ten times. This chain links TRBV11-2 with TRBJ1-1; a weak D match, TRBD1 (5 bases). V was clipped by 5 bases and J by 1 base, with 14 bases between them. The length of the CDR3 is 15 residues. Germline assignment: CDR1 SGHAT and CDR2 FQNNGV. CDR3 sequence: CASSAGGAGNTEAFF. CDR3 DNA sequence: TGTGCCAGCAGCGCCGGTGGGGCCGGGAACACTGAAGCTTTCTTT.

The sample holds many counts of this clonotype. CDR3 loop: CASSPTGAEASAEAFF. The CDR3, as DNA: TGTGCCAGCTCACCAACAGGGGCAGAGGCGTCCGCTGAAGCTTTCTTT. The chain joins TRBV18 to TRBJ1-1; 7 bases align to TRBD1. CDR1 KGHSH and CDR2 LQKENI come from the germline V gene. The trim removed 2 bases at V and 6 bases at J, leaving 12 bases unmatched. The CDR3 totals 16 residues. Filled out from reference TRBV18 and TRBJ1-1, the complete variable domain reads NAGVMQNPRHLVRRRGQEARLRCSPMKGHSHVYWYRQLPEEGLKFMVYLQKENIIDESGMPKERFSAEFPKEGPSILRIQQVVRGDSAAYFCASSPTGAEASAEAFFGQGTRLTVV.

This clonotype was counted many times. The chain is built from TRBV30 and TRBJ2-7, with D tentatively TRBD2 (5 bases). The V gene lost 2 bases and the J gene lost 6 bases, with 8 bases spanning the gap. Germline assignment: CDR1 GTSNPN and CDR2 SVGIG (reference sequence). The CDR3 spans 11 residues. The CDR3 spells CAWSMGSEQYF. CDR3 nucleotides: TGTGCCTGGAGTATGGGGAGCGAGCAGTACTTC.

Many counts were recorded for this clonotype. The chain links TRBV3-1 to TRBJ1-2; D remains ambiguous. Germline CDR1 is LGHDT and CDR2 is YNNKEL (reference sequence). This CDR3 has 12 amino acids. V lost 1 base and J 5 bases, leaving 5 bases between the germline ends. Written as DNA, the CDR3 is TGTGCCAGCAGCCAAGCCGGGTATGGCTACACCTTC. It is translated as CASSQAGYGYTF.

This clonotype showed up many times. The rearrangement links TRBV5-1 to TRBJ2-7; no reliable D call. Trimming cost V 0 bases and J 0 bases, with 7 bases left between them. Per germline, CDR1 SGHRS and CDR2 YFSETQ. The CDR3 has 14 amino acids. CDR3 bases: TGCGCCAGCAGCTTGGATCCGAGCTCCTACGAGCAGTACGTC. Translated, it gives CASSLDPSSYEQYV.

This clonotype was detected ten times or more. The rearrangement links TRBV5-1 to TRBJ1-6; D may be TRBD1 (5 bases). Deletions cut 4 bases from V and 0 bases from J, with 17 bases between. This CDR3 spans 18 amino acids. The germline V gene encodes CDR1 SGHRS and CDR2 YFSETQ. CDR3 in amino acids: CASSLGTAQSSYNSPLHF. The CDR3 DNA is TGCGCCAGCAGCCTCGGGACTGCTCAAAGCTCCTATAATTCACCCCTCCACTTT.

This clonotype appeared many times. The chain has TRBV7-2 and TRBJ1-2; 7 nucleotides align to TRBD1. The CDR3 extends over 14 amino acids. The V segment lost 5 bases and the J segment 2 bases; nucleotides outside the gene matches: 5. Germline V gene sequence: CDR1 SGHTA, CDR2 FQGNSA. The CDR3 sequence: CASSQPTGNYGYTF. CDR3 bases: TGTGCCAGCAGCCAACCGACAGGGAACTATGGCTACACCTTC.

The sample holds many counts of this clonotype. CDR3 amino acids: CASSLSGRVNEQFF. As DNA, the CDR3 is TGCGCCAGCAGCTTGTCAGGGCGGGTCAATGAGCAGTTCTTC. The chain joins TRBV5-1 to TRBJ2-1; D tentatively fits TRBD1 or TRBD2 (5 bases each). Looked up from germline, CDR1 is SGHRS and CDR2 is YFSETQ. Trimming took off 1 base at V and 6 bases at J, with 11 bases between the two ends. This CDR3 is 14 amino acids long.

This clonotype was counted at least ten times. The gene calls are TRBV20-1 and TRBJ2-3; 7 nucleotides line up with TRBD2. The CDR3 is made up of 15 amino acids. V dropped 6 bases and J dropped 1; count of bases not matched to a gene: 10. Per germline, CDR1 DFQATT and CDR2 SNEGSKA (reference sequence). The CDR3 reads CSAPRGGLGTDTQYF. As DNA, the CDR3 is TGCAGTGCACCCCGCGGGGGACTGGGCACAGATACGCAGTATTTT.

V is TRBV20-1 and J is TRBJ2-6; a weak D match, TRBD1 (5 bases). V lost 2 bases and J lost 1, with 9 bases in between. The CDR3 sequence is 15 residues long. Germline values: CDR1 DFQATT, CDR2 SNEGSKA (reference sequence). The CDR3 DNA is TGCAGTGCTAGACCTCCAGGGTCTGGGGCCAACGTCCTGACTTTC. It encodes CSARPPGSGANVLTF.

This clonotype has ten or more counts. This chain uses TRBV5-1 with TRBJ2-6, with D uncertain. With 3 bases removed from V and 4 bases from J, the gap between germline ends came to 8 bases. Germline V gene data show CDR1 as SGHRS and CDR2 as YFSETQ. CDR3 size: 14 residues. The CDR3 sequence is CASSSGSGANVLTF. The CDR3, as DNA: TGCGCCAGCAGCTCCGGTTCCGGGGCCAACGTCCTGACTTTC.